This T cell receptor beta chain was sequenced for a study of T-cell reconstitution after alpha-beta-depleted transplantation in children. Preparation of the TCRbeta library was carried out with unique molecular identifiers. TCRdb ran MiXCR on the PCR reads and lists one entry per CDR3 protein. The sample yields roughly 300,000 distinct CDR3 sequences, around a tenth seen once. Unmatched junction bases numbered 7, after V lost 2 bases and J lost 4 bases. Germline V gene data show CDR1 as KGHSH and CDR2 as LQKENI. The CDR3 contains 15 residues. In this sample, this clonotype turned up a few times. The sample was peripheral blood, taken 180 days after TCRalphabeta/CD19-depleted stem cell transplant. The receptor was derived from a male patient aged 2-9 years who had a stem cell transplant for chronic granulomatous disease, so the T cells may come from the graft donor. The rearrangement uses TRBV18 and TRBJ2-7; 8 bases fit TRBD2. The CDR3 region is CASSPSSGSNYEQYF. CDR3 nucleotide sequence: TGTGCCAGCTCACCATCCAGCGGGAGTAATTACGAGCAGTACTTC.